The present TCR beta chain was sequenced within a study of immune evolution from preneoplasia to lung adenocarcinoma. Findings and caveats of the study: Normal lung had highest clonality; later lesions appeared denser, more diverse.

Remarks on this clone: Antigen unknown. An end of the junction does not agree with germline; a read error may underlie this.

The length of the CDR3 is 8 residues. Per germline, CDR1 LGHDT and CDR2 YNNKEL (reference sequence). TCRdb's table, derived via immunoSEQ multiplex PCR, lists solely in-frame clones and lacks some. The sample holds around 10,000 clones, around 79% seen once. The receptor's source is an older donor with lung adenocarcinoma. The V and J genes are TRBV3-1 (or the pseudogene TRBV3-2) and TRBJ1-2; D gene uncertain. The sequencing input was FFPE minimally invasive lung adenocarcinoma tissue. CDR3 region: CASSQSHF. In DNA form, the CDR3 reads TGTGCCAGCAGCCAATCCCACTTC.